This is a list of T cell receptor beta chains from one sample in a study of human T cells and chemical hapten exposure. TCRdb reprocessed the RACE reads via MiXCR and lists one record per CDR3 protein. The repertoire consists of roughly 160,000 distinct CDR3 sequences, with more than 14% occurring once and the leading ten covering 1.7%. The material sequenced was whole blood, taken in connection with sensitization to the hapten diphenylcyclopropenone (DPC). These receptor sequences come from a woman aged 30 to 39 with alopecia areata. Some clones in this sample may be carry-over from other donors' samples. The CDR3 runs from the conserved cysteine through the conserved F or W. Fields, in order: J gene, D gene, clone size, CDR3 length, V gene, CDR3 protein, CDR3 DNA. D genes are given only for firm matches. The size field is filled for only some rows; it gives once, few, many or a size class.

>TRBJ2-6|TRBD1|NA|18|TRBV28
CASSFPGTVNSGANVLTF
TGTGCCAGCAGTTTCCCCGGGACAGTGAACTCTGGGGCCAACGTCCTGACTTTC
>TRBJ1-1|NA|NA|13|TRBV7-2
CASSLDTNTEAFF
TGTGCCAGCAGCTTAGACACGAACACTGAAGCTTTCTTT
>TRBJ2-7|NA|NA|13|TRBV4-1
CASSQARDTRQYF
TGCGCCAGCAGCCAAGCCCGGGACACTAGGCAGTACTTC
>TRBJ2-5|NA|NA|11|TRBV29-1
CSVTRSETQYF
TGCAGCGTTACCAGATCTGAGACCCAGTACTTC
>TRBJ2-1|NA|NA|14|TRBV6-5
CASSSASSYNEQFF
TGTGCCAGCAGCTCGGCTAGCTCCTACAATGAGCAGTTCTTC
>TRBJ2-3|NA|few|15|TRBV10-3
CAISVRDAVTDTQYF
TGTGCCATCAGTGTCCGGGACGCGGTCACAGATACGCAGTATTTT
>TRBJ2-1|NA|many|14|TRBV5-5
CASSLEWGSNEQFF
TGTGCCAGCAGCTTGGAGTGGGGTTCAAATGAGCAGTTCTTC
>TRBJ2-7|NA|few|11|TRBV28
CASSLYNEQYF
TGTGCCAGCAGTTTATACAACGAGCAGTACTTC
>TRBJ1-5|NA|many|13|TRBV3-1
CASSQTRNQPQHF
TGTGCCAGCAGCCAAACTCGCAATCAGCCCCAGCATTTT
>TRBJ2-1|TRBD2|many|14|TRBV20-1
CSASYLAGAGEQFF
TGCAGTGCTAGCTATCTAGCGGGAGCTGGTGAGCAGTTCTTC
>TRBJ2-7|TRBD2|many|14|TRBV2
CASLTGTSPYEQYF
TGTGCCAGCCTTACCGGGACTAGTCCCTACGAGCAGTACTTC
>TRBJ2-1|TRBD2|few|13|TRBV20-1
CSARLAGGNEQFF
TGCAGTGCTAGACTAGCGGGGGGCAATGAGCAGTTCTTC
>TRBJ2-1|TRBD2|NA|15|TRBV5-4
CASSFRLAGGYEQFF
TGTGCCAGCAGCTTTAGACTAGCGGGGGGATATGAGCAGTTCTTC
>TRBJ2-3|TRBD2|few|16|TRBV2
CASSTGLASRADTQYF
TGTGCCAGCAGCACGGGACTAGCCTCCAGGGCAGATACGCAGTATTTT
>TRBJ2-1|NA|few|15|TRBV7-2
CASSLVNGLGNEQFF
TGTGCCAGCAGCTTAGTTAACGGGCTCGGGAATGAGCAGTTCTTC
>TRBJ1-2|NA|once|16|TRBV3-2
CASSLEDAGPRYGYTF
TGTGCCAGCAGCCTAGAGGATGCGGGACCCCGCTATGGCTACACCTTC
>TRBJ2-5|TRBD2|NA|16|TRBV29-1
CSAPGLAGGSQETQYF
TGCAGCGCACCGGGACTAGCGGGGGGATCTCAAGAGACCCAGTACTTC
>TRBJ2-5|TRBD1|NA|13|TRBV11-3
CASSQQGIETQYF
TGTGCCAGCAGCCAACAGGGGATAGAGACCCAGTACTTC
>TRBJ2-4|NA|NA|17|TRBV18
CASSPDRRGYTKNIQYF
TGTGCCAGCTCACCAGATCGGAGGGGGTACACCAAAAACATTCAGTACTTC
>TRBJ2-2|NA|many|17|TRBV5-4
CASSLAPGAPNTGELFF
TGTGCCAGCAGCTTGGCCCCTGGGGCACCGAACACCGGGGAGCTGTTTTTT
>TRBJ1-3|NA|few|16|TRBV15
CATSRDLGTAGNTIYF
TGTGCCACCAGCAGAGATCTGGGGACGGCCGGAAACACCATATATTTT
>TRBJ2-3|NA|many|13|TRBV4-2
CASSPGGVSYQYF
TGTGCCAGCAGCCCAGGCGGGGTCTCCTACCAGTATTTT